This TCR beta chain was found in a study of shared T cell receptors in the human thymus. Between the trimmed V and J ends, which lost 6 bases and 0 bases, there was a span of 23 bases. CDR3 length: 19 residues. Looked up from germline, CDR1 is MNHEY and CDR2 is SMNVEV (reference sequence). The data were produced by immunoSEQ multiplex PCR, yet TCRdb's version contains in-frame clones alone and is incomplete. This sample carries a few hundred thousand clones, around 93% of them seen once, and the ten largest clones take approximately 0.02%. The TCR was taken from a human donor. What was sequenced was thymocytes. The rearrangement joins TRBV27 to TRBJ2-2; D is possibly TRBD2 (6 bases). The CDR3 loop is CASRPRDGLKGTNTGELFF. The CDR3 nucleotides are TGTGCCAGCAGACCTCGGGACGGACTAAAGGGAACGAACACCGGGGAGCTGTTTTTT.